This note documents a single T cell receptor beta chain sequence. The antigen it recognizes is unknown. No base quality information exists; no much larger clone differs at one position. The data originate from a study of blood T cell repertoires in COVID-19 (dated by TCRdb to 2020 to 2022). Regarding the study in general: Samples from collaborators originated in the United States, Italy and Spain and spanned both the acute and convalescent phases of COVID-19. The samples were drawn from the first 160 participants of the ongoing ImmuneRACE study and from more than 1,000 subjects provided by 6 global collaborators. The prospective study material was composed of cDNA or gDNA derived from T cells, B-cell-depleted T cells, or PBMCs. Where available, HLA class I and class II types were obtained from metadata supplied by the sample provider rather than from assay-based typing. The dataset comprised deeply sampled blood TCRbeta repertoires from subjects exposed to, actively infected with, or recovered from COVID-19. The repertoires were released in a freely available public database meant as a resource for research on the immune response to SARS-CoV-2. Nearly every sample came with metadata listing a de-identified subject ID, COVID-19 status, age in years and sex.

Participants in the prospective study were aged 18 to 89 years, lived in approximately 26 United States geographic areas, and enrolled through a virtual design. To assign participants to cohorts, the prospective study relied on clinical history that participants themselves reported in a screening survey and a study questionnaire. Each participant in the prospective study had whole blood, serum and a nasopharyngeal or oropharyngeal swab collected by mobile phlebotomists. Participants in the prospective study had the option to provide additional blood draws and questionnaires over an approximately two-month period. Prospective study blood samples were shipped either frozen or at room temperature before DNA extraction. Trimming leaves V shorter by 7 bases and J shorter by 6 bases, with the junction holding 11 bases beyond the gene matches. In the germline V gene, CDR1 corresponds to MGHDK and CDR2 to SYGVNS. The CDR3 starts with the cysteine, ends with the phenylalanine, and has 15 residues. Left in the record is the CDR3 DNA by itself, 45 bases read in frame from the first base.

Overall study outcomes, separate from this receptor: Clinical and demographic metadata were provided uncurated, with the amount varying by source and participant.

The immunoSEQ Assay, a bias-controlled multiplex PCR, was used to amplify TCRbeta CDR3 regions from genomic DNA. On the study's bioinformatics: Within the assay, amplification of reference gene primers was used to estimate how many nucleated cells each sample contained. To quantify the absolute abundance of each unique TCRbeta CDR3 rearrangement, sequence reads were collapsed and filtered. For each sample, productive Simpson clonality was calculated as the square root of Simpson's diversity index over productive rearrangements. TCRdb mirrors the immuneACCESS table, restricted to in-frame sequences. Some clones are absent from its copies; in checked studies, under half trace to an unresolved V gene, and the reason for the others is unknown. V and J calls and clone size are as listed in that table; D and trimming were resolved from the DNA. A total of some 270,000 clones appear in this sample, about 82% of them only once. The ten biggest clones cover over 7.5% of the sample.

Input material: PBMCs or T cells enriched from blood (not recorded which). The sequence links TRBV25-1 to TRBJ2-2, with 7 junctional bases fitting TRBD2. The receptor's source is a woman between 45 and 65 years old with acute COVID-19. CDR3 loop: CASTPLGEGPGELFF. The DNA sequence follows: TGTGCCAGCACCCCCCTAGGGGAGGGCCCCGGGGAGCTGTTTTTT.